Presented here are 14 T cell receptor beta chains from one specimen sequenced in a study of blood T cell repertoires in COVID-19. TCRdb's table, derived via immunoSEQ multiplex PCR, lists solely in-frame clones and lacks some. The data contain about 68,000 clones, roughly nine tenths of them seen just once; the ten biggest clones take up more than 2.5%. Sequencing input: peripheral blood. Receptors were obtained from a man between 50 and 59 years old with acute or convalescent COVID-19.

The chain has TRBV30 and TRBJ1-6; tentative D call: TRBD1 (6 bases). Per the germline V gene, CDR1 is GTSNPN and CDR2 is SVGIG (reference sequence). The CDR3 loop spans 19 amino acids. Trimming removed 0 bases from V and 2 bases from J, with 20 bases in between. This CDR3 is CAWSVRGRARGAYNSPLHF. The DNA for the CDR3 is TGTGCCTGGAGTGTACGGGGGAGGGCGAGGGGGGCCTATAATTCACCCCTCCACTTT. The variable domain in full, with the rest retrieved from reference TRBV30 and TRBJ1-6, is SQTIHQWPATLVQPVGSPLSLECTVEGTSNPNLYWYRQAAGRGLQLLFYSVGIGQISSEVPQNLSASRPQDRQFILSSKKLLLSDSGFYLCAWSVRGRARGAYNSPLHFGNGTRLTVT.

The chain couples TRBV3-1 (or the pseudogene TRBV3-2) to TRBJ1-1, with no clear D. Germline V gene lookup returns CDR1 LGHDT and CDR2 YNNKEL (reference sequence). V lost 0 bases, J lost 1 base, and 6 bases lay in between. The CDR3 is 14 residues long. CDR3 region: CASSQERGNTEAFF. The DNA of the CDR3 is TGTGCCAGCAGCCAAGAACGGGGGAACACTGAAGCTTTCTTT.

The sample holds one count of this clone. This chain links TRBV30 with TRBJ2-5; D possibly corresponds to TRBD1 (6 bases). The germline V gene encodes CDR1 GTSNPN and CDR2 SVGIG (reference sequence). This CDR3 is built from 13 residues. The V end lost 2 bases, the J end lost 7 bases, and 14 bases lay between the germline ends. The DNA of the CDR3 is TGTGCCTGGAGTCAGACAGGTTACGGGACCCAGTACTTC. This gives the protein CAWSQTGYGTQYF.

The chain is built from TRBV9 and TRBJ2-5; 8 bases fit TRBD2. Germline loops: CDR1 SGDLS, CDR2 YYNGEE. The CDR3 loop spans 14 amino acids. With 0 bases clipped from V and 5 bases from J, the junction kept 3 bases outside the gene matches. This chain's CDR3 is CASSVAGGKETQYF. The CDR3 DNA is TGTGCCAGCAGCGTAGCGGGAGGGAAGGAGACCCAGTACTTC.

The chain joins TRBV7-3 to TRBJ2-1, with 8 bases identical to TRBD2. V lost 1 base to trimming and J lost 4 bases; unmatched junction nucleotides: 18. The germline gives CDR1 SGHTA, CDR2 FQGTGA. This CDR3 region has 20 residues. The CDR3 is CASSLRTIPHGREAYNEQFF. CDR3 DNA: TGTGCCAGCAGCTTAAGGACCATCCCCCACGGGCGGGAGGCGTACAATGAGCAGTTCTTC.

The chain uses TRBV7-2 and TRBJ1-1; 7 positions agree with TRBD1. CDR3 length equals 15 residues. Germline V gives CDR1 SGHTA, CDR2 FQGNSA. V gave up 2 bases and J gave up 4 bases; unmatched junction bases: 7. The CDR3 region is CASSLISGQTTEAFF. Here the CDR3 DNA reads TGTGCCAGCAGCTTAATATCGGGACAGACCACTGAAGCTTTCTTT.

The rearrangement links TRBV27 to TRBJ1-6; unclear D gene. The germline V and J ends were trimmed by 2 bases and 8 bases, with 10 bases remaining between them. The CDR3 runs to 14 residues. From germline, CDR1 is MNHEY and CDR2 SMNVEV (reference sequence). The CDR3 DNA is TGTGCCAGCAGTTTAGTGGGCAGAGATTCACCCCTCCACTTT. Translation: CASSLVGRDSPLHF.

The gene calls are TRBV25-1 and TRBJ2-1; 7 bases are a match to TRBD1. This CDR3 region has 16 residues. The germline V gene has CDR1 MGHDK and CDR2 SYGVNS. Germline trimming cut 5 bases from V and 3 bases from J; bases unmatched to any gene: 10. CDR3 DNA: TGTGCCAGCAGTATTTCACGGGACAGCTACTACAATGAGCAGTTCTTC. It specifies CASSISRDSYYNEQFF.

The gene calls are TRBV6-2 or TRBV6-3 and TRBJ2-2; a weak D match, TRBD2 (6 bases). Germline V gene lookup returns CDR1 MNHEY and CDR2 SVGEGT. Trimming shortened V by 4 bases and J by 4 bases, and 16 bases separated the two germline ends. CDR3 length: 16 residues. The CDR3 protein is CASSSPGGVVTGELFF. CDR3 in DNA: TGTGCCAGCAGTTCACCAGGAGGGGTGGTCACCGGGGAGCTGTTTTTT.

J is TRBJ2-5 and V is TRBV28; maybe TRBD1 (5 bases). This CDR3 region has 14 residues. Per germline, CDR1 MDHEN and CDR2 SYDVKM. The ends were cut back, 2 bases at V and 2 bases at J, with 9 bases in the middle. DNA for the CDR3: TGTGCCAGCAGTTTAGTGCAGGGTCAAGAGACCCAGTACTTC. Its protein is CASSLVQGQETQYF.

The chain links TRBV4-3 to TRBJ2-1; TRBD2 matches 10 bases. V lost 0 bases to trimming and J lost 8 bases; unmatched junction nucleotides: 4. CDR1 LGHNA and CDR2 YSLEER come from the germline V gene. CDR3 length: 15 residues. The CDR3 DNA reads as TGCGCCAGCAGCCAAGACCCTAGCGGGAGCTATGAGCAGTTCTTC. Translating gives CASSQDPSGSYEQFF.

V gene TRBV7-2 combines with J gene TRBJ1-5; the D is unclear. Deletions cut 5 bases from V and 3 bases from J, with 8 bases between. Per the germline V gene, CDR1 is SGHTA and CDR2 is FQGNSA. The CDR3 sequence is 13 residues long. CDR3 bases: TGTGCCAGCAGCCAGGCTAACAATCAGCCCCAGCATTTT. Its protein is CASSQANNQPQHF.

The genes are TRBV2 and TRBJ1-5, with D maybe TRBD1 (5 bases). V lost 4 bases and J lost 10, with 20 bases in between. Germline V gene sequence: CDR1 SNHLY, CDR2 FYNNEI. This CDR3 is built from 15 residues. The CDR3 region is CASSVLAGGINPQHF. The CDR3 DNA reads as TGTGCCAGCAGTGTCCTTGCCGGGGGAATCAATCCCCAGCATTTT.

The chain recombines TRBV2 with TRBJ2-7; 9 bases agree with TRBD1. CDR1 and CDR2 from the germline V gene are SNHLY and FYNNEI. Losses at the gene ends were 9 bases for V and 5 bases for J; bases not matched to a gene: 8. The CDR3 length is 13 residues. The CDR3 here is CASTGTGKNEQYF. The CDR3, as DNA: TGTGCCAGTACCGGGACAGGGAAGAACGAGCAGTACTTC.